The present TCR beta chain was sequenced within a study of cytomegalovirus exposure and HLA in healthy donors. Amplification used 60 Vbeta primers and 13 Jbeta primers. Here immunoSEQ multiplex PCR was the method, and the copy in TCRdb shows in-frame clones only, minus some. The table has about 140,000 clones, around nine tenths seen once. Points on this clone: Antigen unknown.

Study-wide points: Researchers reportedly found TCR beta sequences accurately predicted most subjects' HLA-A and HLA-B alleles. The classifier reportedly diagnosed cytomegalovirus status with high specificity and sensitivity. Most of the TCR beta V segments (in an earlier analysis) were productive either about 87% or about 30% of the time. In vitro work confirmed that a few CMV-associated chains recognize CMV antigens.

This clonotype originated in a woman aged 25-40 years in good health and CMV-seronegative. Sequenced: PBMCs.

CDR3 nucleotide sequence: TGTGCCACCAGCAGAGGTTGGGAGAGTCCTGAAGCTTTCTTT. This gives the protein CATSRGWESPEAFF. This chain joins TRBV15 and TRBJ1-1; D gene unclear. In germline, CDR1 is LNHNV, CDR2 YYDKDF (reference sequence). Trimming left V 1 base short and J 6 bases short, with 12 bases between. The CDR3 covers 14 residues.